This TCR beta chain was recovered during a study of T cells in Graves' hyperthyroidism and ophthalmopathy. The study's findings and limits: Median prediction lead before ophthalmopathy onset was 5.5 to 7 months with the model. The authors' 13 V-J model separated ophthalmopathy from stable hyperthyroidism. Most thyroid-expanded clonotypes above 0.001 were also found in blood.

This CDR3 spans 18 amino acids. J gave up 2 bases and V 5 bases, and 13 bases lay outside the gene matches. CDR1 is MNHEY, CDR2 SVGEGT, per germline. The diagnoses drew upon clinical symptoms, serum thyroxine and TRAb, thyroid ultrasound and orbital computed tomography. Comment on this clonotype: Its antigen remains unidentified.

Researchers took RNA transcripts and amplified the TCR beta CDR3 regions from them. A first-round RT-PCR of the TCR CDR3 used the HTBI primer set. TCRdb reprocessed the multiplex PCR reads with MiXCR, giving one entry per CDR3 protein. This table holds 400,000 to 550,000 distinct CDR3 sequences, approximately 25% found once. Material for sequencing was blood. This chain joins TRBV6-2 or TRBV6-3 and TRBJ2-2; TRBD1 matches 8 bases. This clonotype originated in a woman in her twenties or thirties with Graves' ophthalmopathy. The CDR3 nucleotides are TGTGCCAGCAGTATCCACTTGGACAGGGCCTTAAACACCGGGGAGCTGTTTTTT. It is translated as CASSIHLDRALNTGELFF.